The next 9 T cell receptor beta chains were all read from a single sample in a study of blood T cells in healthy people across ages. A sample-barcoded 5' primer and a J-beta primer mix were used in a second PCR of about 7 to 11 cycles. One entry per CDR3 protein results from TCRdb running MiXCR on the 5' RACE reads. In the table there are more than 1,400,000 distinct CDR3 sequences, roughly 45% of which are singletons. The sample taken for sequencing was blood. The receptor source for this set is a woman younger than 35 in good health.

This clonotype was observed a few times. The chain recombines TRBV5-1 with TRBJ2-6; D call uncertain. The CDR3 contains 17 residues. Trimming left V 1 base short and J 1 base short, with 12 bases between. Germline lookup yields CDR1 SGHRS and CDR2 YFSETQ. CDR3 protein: CASSLRRTPSGANVLTF. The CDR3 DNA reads TGCGCCAGCAGCTTGAGGAGAACCCCGTCTGGGGCCAACGTCCTGACTTTC.

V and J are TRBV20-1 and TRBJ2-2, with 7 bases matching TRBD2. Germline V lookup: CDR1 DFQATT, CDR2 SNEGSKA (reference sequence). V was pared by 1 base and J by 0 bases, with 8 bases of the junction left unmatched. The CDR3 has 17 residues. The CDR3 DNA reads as TGCAGTGCTAGAGCTCCCCGGCGGGAGACGAACACCGGGGAGCTGTTTTTT. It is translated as CSARAPRRETNTGELFF.

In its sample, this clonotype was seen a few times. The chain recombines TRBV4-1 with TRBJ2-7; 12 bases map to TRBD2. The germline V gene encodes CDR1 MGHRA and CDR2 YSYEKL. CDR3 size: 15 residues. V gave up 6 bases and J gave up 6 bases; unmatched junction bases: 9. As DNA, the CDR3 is TGCGCCAGCAGTCCCCTAGCGGGGGGGCCAGTCGAGCAGTACTTC. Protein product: CASSPLAGGPVEQYF.

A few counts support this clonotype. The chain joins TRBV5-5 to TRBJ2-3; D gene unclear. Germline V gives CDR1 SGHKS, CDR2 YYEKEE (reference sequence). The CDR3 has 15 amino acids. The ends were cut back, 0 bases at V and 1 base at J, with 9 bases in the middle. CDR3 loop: CASSLEGARTDTQYF. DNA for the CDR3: TGTGCCAGCAGCTTGGAAGGCGCTCGCACAGATACGCAGTATTTT.

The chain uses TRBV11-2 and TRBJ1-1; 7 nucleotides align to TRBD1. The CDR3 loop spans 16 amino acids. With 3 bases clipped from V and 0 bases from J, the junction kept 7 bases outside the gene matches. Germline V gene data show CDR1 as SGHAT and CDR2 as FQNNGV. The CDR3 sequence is CASSFGQARLNTEAFF. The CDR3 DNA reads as TGTGCCAGCAGCTTTGGACAGGCAAGGCTGAACACTGAAGCTTTCTTT.

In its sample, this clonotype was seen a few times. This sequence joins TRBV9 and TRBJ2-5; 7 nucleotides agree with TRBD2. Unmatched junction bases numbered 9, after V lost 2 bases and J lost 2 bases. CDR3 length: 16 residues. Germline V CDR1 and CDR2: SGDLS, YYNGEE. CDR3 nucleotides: TGTGCCAGCAGCGTGGAGAGCGGGACTGCACAAGAGACCCAGTACTTC. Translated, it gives CASSVESGTAQETQYF.

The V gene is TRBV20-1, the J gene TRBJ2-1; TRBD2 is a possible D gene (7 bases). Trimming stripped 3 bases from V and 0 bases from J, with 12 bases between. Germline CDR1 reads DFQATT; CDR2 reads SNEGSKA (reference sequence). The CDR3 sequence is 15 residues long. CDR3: CSARAGASSYNEQFF. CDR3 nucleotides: TGCAGTGCTAGGGCGGGGGCTAGCTCCTACAATGAGCAGTTCTTC.

The CDR3 sequence is CASSFDPRTDYEQYF. The DNA for the CDR3 is TGCGCCAGCAGCTTCGATCCGCGGACCGACTACGAGCAGTACTTC. The chain couples TRBV5-1 to TRBJ2-7; D is unclear. CDR1 is SGHRS and CDR2 is YFSETQ in the germline V gene. The CDR3 is made up of 15 amino acids. V was clipped by 2 bases and J by 3 bases, with 15 bases between them. Variable domain in full (rest from reference TRBV5-1 and TRBJ2-7): KAGVTQTPRYLIKTRGQQVTLSCSPISGHRSVSWYQQTPGQGLQFLFEYFSETQRNKGNFPGRFSGRQFSNSRSEMNVSTLELGDSALYLCASSFDPRTDYEQYFGPGTRLTVT.

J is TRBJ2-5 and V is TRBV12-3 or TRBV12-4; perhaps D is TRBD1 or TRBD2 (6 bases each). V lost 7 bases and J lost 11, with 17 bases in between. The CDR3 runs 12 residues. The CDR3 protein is CASTRGRGEQYF. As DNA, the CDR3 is TGTGCCAGCACCCGGGGGCGCGGTGAGCAGTACTTC.